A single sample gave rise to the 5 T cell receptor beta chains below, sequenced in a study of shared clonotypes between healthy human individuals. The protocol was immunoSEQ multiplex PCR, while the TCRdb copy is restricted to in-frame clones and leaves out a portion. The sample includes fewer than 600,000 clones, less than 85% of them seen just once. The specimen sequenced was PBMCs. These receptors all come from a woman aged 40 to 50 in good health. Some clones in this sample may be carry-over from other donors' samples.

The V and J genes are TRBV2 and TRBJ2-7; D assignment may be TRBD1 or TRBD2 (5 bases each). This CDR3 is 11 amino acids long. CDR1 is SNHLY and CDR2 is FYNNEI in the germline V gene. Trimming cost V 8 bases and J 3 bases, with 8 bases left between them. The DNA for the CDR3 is TGTGCCAGCGCGAGGGGCTACGAGCAGTACTTC. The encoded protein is CASARGYEQYF.

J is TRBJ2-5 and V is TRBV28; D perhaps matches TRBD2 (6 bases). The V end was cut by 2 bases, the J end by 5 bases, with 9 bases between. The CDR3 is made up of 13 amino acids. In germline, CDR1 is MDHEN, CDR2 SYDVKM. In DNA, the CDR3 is TGTGCCAGCAGTTTAAATGGGGGGGAGACCCAGTACTTC. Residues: CASSLNGGETQYF. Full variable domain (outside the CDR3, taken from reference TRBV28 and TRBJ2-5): DVKVTQSSRYLVKRTGEKVFLECVQDMDHENMFWYRQDPGLGLRLIYFSYDVKMKEKGDIPEGYSVSREKKERFSLILESASTNQTSMYLCASSLNGGETQYFGPGTRLLVL.

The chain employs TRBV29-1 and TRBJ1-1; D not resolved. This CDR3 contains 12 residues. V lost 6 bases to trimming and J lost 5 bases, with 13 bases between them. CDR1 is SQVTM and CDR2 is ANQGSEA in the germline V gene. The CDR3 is CSVKRSGTEAFF. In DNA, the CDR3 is TGCAGCGTAAAAAGGAGTGGGACTGAAGCTTTCTTT.

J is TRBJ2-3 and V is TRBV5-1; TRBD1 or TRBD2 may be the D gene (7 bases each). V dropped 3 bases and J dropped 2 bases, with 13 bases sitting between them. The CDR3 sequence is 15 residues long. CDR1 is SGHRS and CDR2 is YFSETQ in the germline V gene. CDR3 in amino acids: CASSSRGGDTDTQYF. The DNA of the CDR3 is TGCGCCAGCAGCTCCAGGGGGGGGGACACAGATACGCAGTATTTT.

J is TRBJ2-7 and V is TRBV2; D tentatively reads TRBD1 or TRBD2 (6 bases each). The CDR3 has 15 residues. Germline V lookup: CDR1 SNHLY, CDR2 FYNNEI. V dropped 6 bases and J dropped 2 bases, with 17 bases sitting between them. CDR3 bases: TGTGCCAGCAGCCCCTTGGGGGGCGCGACCTACGAGCAGTACTTC. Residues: CASSPLGGATYEQYF.